This passage covers 13 T cell receptor beta chains from one sample sequenced in a study of blood T cell repertoires in COVID-19. TCRdb's table, derived via immunoSEQ multiplex PCR, lists solely in-frame clones and lacks some. Of approximately 150,000 clones in the sample, roughly 90% were seen once. Sequencing input: peripheral blood. The receptors here all came from a man aged 65-85 years with active COVID-19.

The rearrangement uses TRBV5-1 and TRBJ2-1, with 7 nucleotides matching TRBD1. With 4 bases clipped from V and 0 bases from J, the junction kept 10 bases outside the gene matches. The germline V gene encodes CDR1 SGHRS and CDR2 YFSETQ. This CDR3 has 17 amino acids. The CDR3 DNA follows: TGCGCCAGCAGCATAGGACAGGCCCGTCGCTCCTACAATGAGCAGTTCTTC. Amino acids: CASSIGQARRSYNEQFF.

Here the CDR3 DNA reads TGTGCCAGCAGTTGGGACTTCCTCTCTTCAACCGAGACCCAGTACTTC. Translated, it gives CASSWDFLSSTETQYF. This rearrangement joins TRBV2 to TRBJ2-5, with D possibly matching TRBD2 (6 bases). Germline CDR1 and CDR2: SNHLY and FYNNEI. Trimming took 5 bases from V and 5 from J, leaving 21 bases between them. The CDR3 length is 16 residues. Combining the CDR3 with reference TRBV2 and TRBJ2-5 gives the whole variable domain EPEVTQTPSHQVTQMGQEVILRCVPISNHLYFYWYRQILGQKVEFLVSFYNNEISEKSEIFDDQFSVERPDGSNFTLKIRSTKLEDSAMYFCASSWDFLSSTETQYFGPGTRLLVL.

The chain couples TRBV5-1 to TRBJ2-7, with a tentative D call TRBD2 (6 bases). In germline, CDR1 is SGHRS, CDR2 YFSETQ. V was trimmed by 4 bases and J by 3 bases, leaving 11 bases between them. The CDR3 has 13 amino acids. CDR3: CASSTPEGYEQYF. The CDR3 DNA is TGCGCCAGCAGCACCCCGGAGGGCTACGAGCAGTACTTC.

CDR3 DNA: TGTGCCAGCAGCCACAACACCGGGCTAGCTGGGGAGACCCAGTACTTC. Translation gives CASSHNTGLAGETQYF. The chain couples TRBV28 to TRBJ2-5, with a possible D match to TRBD2 (5 bases). Trimming cost V 6 bases and J 5 bases, with 22 bases left between them. This CDR3 is 16 amino acids long. Germline-derived CDR1 and CDR2 are MDHEN and SYDVKM.

The chain joins TRBV15 to TRBJ2-7; 12 nucleotides agree with TRBD1. The germline V gene has CDR1 LNHNV and CDR2 YYDKDF (reference sequence). J gave up 6 bases and V 0 bases, and 6 bases lay outside the gene matches. The CDR3 has 16 amino acids. This chain's CDR3 is CATSRDTKGQGAEQYF. Written as DNA, the CDR3 is TGTGCCACCAGCAGAGATACAAAGGGACAGGGGGCCGAGCAGTACTTC.

DNA for the CDR3: TGTGCCAGCAGTTATATTAGGACAGGGATAGACTACGAGCAGTACTTC. Translation gives CASSYIRTGIDYEQYF. The V and J genes are TRBV28 and TRBJ2-7, with 8 positions matching TRBD1. Unmatched junction bases numbered 11, after V lost 4 bases and J lost 3 bases. There are 16 residues in the CDR3. The germline gives CDR1 MDHEN, CDR2 SYDVKM.

The chain recombines TRBV4-1 with TRBJ1-2; weak D call: TRBD1 (6 bases). V lost 0 bases and J lost 7, with 15 bases in between. The length of the CDR3 is 15 residues. The germline V gene encodes CDR1 MGHRA and CDR2 YSYEKL. CDR3 protein: CASSQDRQGRVGYTF. As DNA, the CDR3 is TGCGCCAGCAGCCAAGATCGGCAGGGGCGCGTTGGCTACACCTTC.

The gene calls are TRBV14 and TRBJ1-2, with D possibly matching TRBD1 (6 bases). Germline CDR1 and CDR2: SGHDN and FVKESK. This CDR3 region has 13 residues. Trimming cost V 5 bases and J 2 bases, with 9 bases left between them. The chain's CDR3 is CASSGQGNYGYTF. CDR3 nucleotides: TGTGCCAGCAGCGGGCAGGGGAACTATGGCTACACCTTC. Together with reference TRBV14 and TRBJ1-2, the CDR3 gives the full variable domain: EAGVTQFPSHSVIEKGQTVTLRCDPISGHDNLYWYRRVMGKEIKFLLHFVKESKQDESGMPNNRFLAERTGGTYSTLKVQPAELEDSGVYFCASSGQGNYGYTFGSGTRLTVV.

The rearrangement uses TRBV19 and TRBJ2-3; TRBD2 aligns across 12 bases. CDR3 size: 16 residues. Germline CDR1 reads LNHDA; CDR2 reads SQIVND (reference sequence). V dropped 5 bases and J dropped 2; count of bases not matched to a gene: 5. CDR3 sequence: CASSSGLAGSTDTQYF. The CDR3 nucleotides read TGTGCCAGTAGTTCTGGACTAGCGGGATCCACAGATACGCAGTATTTT.

This CDR3 is CATRDSYIGGYTF. CDR3 DNA sequence: TGTGCCACCCGGGACAGTTACATAGGGGGCTACACCTTC. The chain recombines TRBV6-5 with TRBJ1-2; 7 positions agree with TRBD1. With 10 bases clipped from V and 8 bases from J, the junction kept 13 bases outside the gene matches. Germline V gene data show CDR1 as MNHEY and CDR2 as SVGAGI. The CDR3 has 13 amino acids.

V usage is TRBV19 and J usage is TRBJ1-1; 7 bases match TRBD1. J was trimmed by 10 bases and V by 3 bases; bases with no gene match: 5. CDR3 length: 12 residues. Germline V gene sequence: CDR1 LNHDA, CDR2 SQIVND (reference sequence). DNA of the CDR3: TGTGCCAGTAGTATTGCCCAGGGGGGAGCTTTCTTT. Translation gives CASSIAQGGAFF. Based on the CDR3 plus reference TRBV19 and TRBJ1-1, the full variable domain is DGGITQSPKYLFRKEGQNVTLSCEQNLNHDAMYWYRQDPGQGLRLIYYSQIVNDFQKGDIAEGYSVSREKKESFPLTVTSAQKNPTAFYLCASSIAQGGAFFGQGTRLTVV.

The chain employs TRBV23-1 and TRBJ2-3; TRBD2 agrees at 11 bases. TRBV23-1 is an open reading frame whose function is uncertain. J lost 4 bases, V lost 6 bases, and 15 bases had no gene match. The CDR3 runs 18 residues. The CDR3 spells CASRGEILLAGEADTQYF. The CDR3 bases are TGCGCCAGCAGGGGGGAAATTCTACTAGCGGGAGAGGCAGATACGCAGTATTTT.

The gene calls are TRBV25-1 and TRBJ2-7, with 8 bases aligning to TRBD2. The CDR3 is made up of 14 amino acids. In germline, CDR1 is MGHDK, CDR2 SYGVNS. With 8 bases clipped from V and 4 bases from J, the junction kept 10 bases outside the gene matches. In DNA form, the CDR3 reads TGTGCCAGCGAGAGGGCGGGAGGACCGTACGAGCAGTACTTC. This codes for CASERAGGPYEQYF.